Reported below is one TCR beta chain. The antigen remains undetermined. Repertoires were generated with immunoSEQ multiplex PCR, while TCRdb's copy carries only in-frame clones and drops some. Altogether 60,000 to 85,000 clones are present, roughly 91% being singletons, with the ten largest covering less than 20%. V was trimmed by 3 bases and J by 8 bases, leaving 13 bases between them. Germline CDR1 DFQATT, CDR2 SNEGSKA (reference sequence). The CDR3 length is 12 residues. This specimen comes from a study of T cell responses to AZD1222 COVID-19 vaccine. General observations from the study: With dominance at 160-218 and 743-854, vaccine-associated CD4 TCRs spanned spike. The study found Spike-specific TCR breadth and depth rose after two AZD1222 doses. Donors were largely white British and mainly female; clonal diversity was possibly underestimated.

The starting material was peripheral blood, obtained 28 days after the second AZD1222 dose. This sequence was found in an adult who received the AZD1222 COVID-19 vaccine. The gene calls are TRBV20-1 and TRBJ1-2; no clear D. CDR3 in amino acids: CSASLGDMGYTF. CDR3 nucleotide sequence: TGCAGTGCTAGTCTCGGGGATATGGGCTACACCTTC.